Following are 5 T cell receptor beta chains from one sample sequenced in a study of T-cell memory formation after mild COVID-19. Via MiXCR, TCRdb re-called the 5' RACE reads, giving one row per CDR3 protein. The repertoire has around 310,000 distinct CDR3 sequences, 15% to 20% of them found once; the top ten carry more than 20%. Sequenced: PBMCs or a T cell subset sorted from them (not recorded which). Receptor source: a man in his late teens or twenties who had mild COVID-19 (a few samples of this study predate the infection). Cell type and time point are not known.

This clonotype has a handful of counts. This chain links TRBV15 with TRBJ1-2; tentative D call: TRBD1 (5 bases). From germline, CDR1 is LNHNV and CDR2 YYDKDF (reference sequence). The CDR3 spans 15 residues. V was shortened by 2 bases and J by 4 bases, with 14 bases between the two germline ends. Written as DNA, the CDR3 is TGTGCCACCAGCAGATGGCAGGGTTCATCCTATGGCTACACCTTC. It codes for CATSRWQGSSYGYTF.

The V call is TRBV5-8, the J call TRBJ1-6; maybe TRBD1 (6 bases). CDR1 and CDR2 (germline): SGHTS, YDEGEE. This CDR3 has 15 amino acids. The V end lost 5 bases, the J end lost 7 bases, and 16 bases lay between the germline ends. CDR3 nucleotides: TGTGCCAGCAGTTGGGGGCTAGGAAGAAATTCACCCCTCCACTTT. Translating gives CASSWGLGRNSPLHF.

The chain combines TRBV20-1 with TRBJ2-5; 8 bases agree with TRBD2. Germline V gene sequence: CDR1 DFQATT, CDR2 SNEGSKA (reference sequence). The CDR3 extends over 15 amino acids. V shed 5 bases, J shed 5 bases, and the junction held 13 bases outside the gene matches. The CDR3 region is CSAPGAGEGIETQYF. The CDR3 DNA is TGCAGTGCTCCCGGAGCGGGGGAGGGTATTGAGACCCAGTACTTC.

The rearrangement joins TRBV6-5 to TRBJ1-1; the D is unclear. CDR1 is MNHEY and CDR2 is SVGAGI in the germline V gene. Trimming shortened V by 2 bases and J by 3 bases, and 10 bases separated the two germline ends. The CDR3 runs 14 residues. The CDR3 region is CASSYRTVDTEAFF. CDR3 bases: TGTGCCAGCAGTTACCGAACGGTGGACACTGAAGCTTTCTTT.

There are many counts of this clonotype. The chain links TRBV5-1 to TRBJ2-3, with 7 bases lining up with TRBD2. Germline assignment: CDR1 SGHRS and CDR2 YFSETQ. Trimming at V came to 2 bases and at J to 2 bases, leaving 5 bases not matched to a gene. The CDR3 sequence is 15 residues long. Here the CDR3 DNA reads TGCGCCAGCAGCTTTCTTCTAGCGGACACAGATACGCAGTATTTT. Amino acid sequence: CASSFLLADTDTQYF.